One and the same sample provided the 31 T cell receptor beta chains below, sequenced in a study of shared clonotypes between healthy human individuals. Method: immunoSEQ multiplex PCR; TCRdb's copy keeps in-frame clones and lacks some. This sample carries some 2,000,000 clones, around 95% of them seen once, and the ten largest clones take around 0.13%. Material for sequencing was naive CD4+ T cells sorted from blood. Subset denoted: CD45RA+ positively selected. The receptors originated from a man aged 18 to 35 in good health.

CDR3 DNA: TGTGCCAGCAGCAGGGGGACGGAGTACCAAGAGACCCAGTACTTC. Translating gives CASSRGTEYQETQYF. This sequence joins TRBV21-1 and TRBJ2-5. TRBV21-1 is designated a pseudogene. The CDR3 is made up of 15 amino acids.

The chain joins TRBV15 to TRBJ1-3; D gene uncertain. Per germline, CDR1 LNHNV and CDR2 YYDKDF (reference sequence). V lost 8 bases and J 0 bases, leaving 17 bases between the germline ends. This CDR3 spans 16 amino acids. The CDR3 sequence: CATLNLNTYSGNTIYF. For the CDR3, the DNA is TGTGCCACCCTCAACCTTAATACCTACTCTGGAAACACCATATATTTT.

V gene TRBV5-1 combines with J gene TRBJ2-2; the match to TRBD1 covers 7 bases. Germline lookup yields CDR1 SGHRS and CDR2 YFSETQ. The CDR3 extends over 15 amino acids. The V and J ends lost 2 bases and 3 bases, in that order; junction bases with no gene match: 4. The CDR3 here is CASSLYRGDTGELFF. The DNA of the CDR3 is TGCGCCAGCAGCTTATACAGGGGCGACACCGGGGAGCTGTTTTTT.

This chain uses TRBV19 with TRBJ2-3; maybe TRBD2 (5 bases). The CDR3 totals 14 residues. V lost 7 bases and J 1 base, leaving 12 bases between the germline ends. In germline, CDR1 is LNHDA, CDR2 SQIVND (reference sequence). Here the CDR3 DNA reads TGTGCCAGTACCGAATTCGGGGGCACAGATACGCAGTATTTT. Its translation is CASTEFGGTDTQYF. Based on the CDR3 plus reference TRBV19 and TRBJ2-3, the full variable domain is DGGITQSPKYLFRKEGQNVTLSCEQNLNHDAMYWYRQDPGQGLRLIYYSQIVNDFQKGDIAEGYSVSREKKESFPLTVTSAQKNPTAFYLCASTEFGGTDTQYFGPGTRLTVL.

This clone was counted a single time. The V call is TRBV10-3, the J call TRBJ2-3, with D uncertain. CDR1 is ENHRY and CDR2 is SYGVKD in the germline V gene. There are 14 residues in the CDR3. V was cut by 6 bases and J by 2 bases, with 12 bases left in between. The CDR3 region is CAIRSGTFTDTQYF. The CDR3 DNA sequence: TGTGCCATCAGGTCAGGTACCTTCACAGATACGCAGTATTTT.

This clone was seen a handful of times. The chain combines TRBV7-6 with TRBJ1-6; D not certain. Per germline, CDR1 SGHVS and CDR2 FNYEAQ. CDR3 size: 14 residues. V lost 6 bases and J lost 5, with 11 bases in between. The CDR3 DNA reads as TGTGCCAGCAGTCCCTCACAAAATAATTCACCCCTCCACTTT. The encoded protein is CASSPSQNNSPLHF.

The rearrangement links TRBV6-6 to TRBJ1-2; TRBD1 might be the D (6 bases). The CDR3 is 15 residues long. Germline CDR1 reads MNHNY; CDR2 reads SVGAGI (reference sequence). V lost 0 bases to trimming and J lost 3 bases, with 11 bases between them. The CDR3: CASSYSQGSYYGYTF. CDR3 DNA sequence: TGTGCCAGCAGTTACTCCCAGGGGTCGTACTATGGCTACACCTTC.

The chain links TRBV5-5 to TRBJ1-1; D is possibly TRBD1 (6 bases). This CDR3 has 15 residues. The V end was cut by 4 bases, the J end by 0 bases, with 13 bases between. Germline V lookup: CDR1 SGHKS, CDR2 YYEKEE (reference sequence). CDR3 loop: CASSTRQVLNTEAFF. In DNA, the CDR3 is TGTGCCAGCAGCACCAGACAGGTTTTGAACACTGAAGCTTTCTTT.

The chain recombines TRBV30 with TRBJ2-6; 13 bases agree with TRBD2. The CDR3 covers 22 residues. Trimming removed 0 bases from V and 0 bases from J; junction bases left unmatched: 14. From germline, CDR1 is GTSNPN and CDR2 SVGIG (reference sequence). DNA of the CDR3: TGTGCCTGGAGTGTCCACCGGCAGACTAGCGGGAGGCGGGGCTCTGGGGCCAACGTCCTGACTTTC. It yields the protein CAWSVHRQTSGRRGSGANVLTF.

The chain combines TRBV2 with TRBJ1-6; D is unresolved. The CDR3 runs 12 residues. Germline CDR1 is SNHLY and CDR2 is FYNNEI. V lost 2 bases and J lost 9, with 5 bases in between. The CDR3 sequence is CASSEQASPLHF. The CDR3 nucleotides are TGTGCCAGCAGTGAACAGGCTTCACCCCTCCACTTT.

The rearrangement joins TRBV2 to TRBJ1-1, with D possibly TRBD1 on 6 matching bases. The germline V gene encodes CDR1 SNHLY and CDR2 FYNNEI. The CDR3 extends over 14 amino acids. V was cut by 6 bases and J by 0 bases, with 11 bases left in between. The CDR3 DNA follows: TGTGCCAGCAGGGACAGACTTATGAACACTGAAGCTTTCTTT. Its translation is CASRDRLMNTEAFF.

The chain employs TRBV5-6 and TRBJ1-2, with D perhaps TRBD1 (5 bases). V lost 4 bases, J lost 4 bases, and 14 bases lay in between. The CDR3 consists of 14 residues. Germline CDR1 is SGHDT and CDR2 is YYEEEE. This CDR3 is CASSQEGLLYGYTF. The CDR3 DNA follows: TGTGCCAGCAGCCAAGAGGGACTTCTCTATGGCTACACCTTC.

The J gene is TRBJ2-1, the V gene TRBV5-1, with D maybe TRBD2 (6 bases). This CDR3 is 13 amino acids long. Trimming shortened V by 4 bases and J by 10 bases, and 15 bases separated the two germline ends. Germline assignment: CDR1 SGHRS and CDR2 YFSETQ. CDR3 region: CASSPGSEMEQFF. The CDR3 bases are TGCGCCAGCAGCCCCGGGAGTGAGATGGAGCAGTTCTTC.

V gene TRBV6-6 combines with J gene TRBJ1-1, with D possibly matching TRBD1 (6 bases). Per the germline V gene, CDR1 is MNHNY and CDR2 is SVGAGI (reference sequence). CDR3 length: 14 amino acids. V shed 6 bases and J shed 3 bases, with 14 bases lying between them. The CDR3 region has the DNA TGTGCCAGCAGGTCGGTAAGGGGGGACACTGAAGCTTTCTTT. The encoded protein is CASRSVRGDTEAFF.

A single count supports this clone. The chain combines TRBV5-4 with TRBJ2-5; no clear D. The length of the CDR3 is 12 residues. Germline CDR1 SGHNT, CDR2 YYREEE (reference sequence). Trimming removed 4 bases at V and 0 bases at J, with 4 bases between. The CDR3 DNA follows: TGTGCCAGCAGCCCCGACCAAGAGACCCAGTACTTC. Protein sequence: CASSPDQETQYF.

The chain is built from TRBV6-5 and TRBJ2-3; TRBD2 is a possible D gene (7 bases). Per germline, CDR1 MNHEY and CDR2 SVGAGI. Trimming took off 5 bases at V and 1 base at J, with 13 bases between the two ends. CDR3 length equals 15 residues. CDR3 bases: TGTGCCAGCAGTCCCGGGGGGCGCGGCACAGATACGCAGTATTTT. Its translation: CASSPGGRGTDTQYF.

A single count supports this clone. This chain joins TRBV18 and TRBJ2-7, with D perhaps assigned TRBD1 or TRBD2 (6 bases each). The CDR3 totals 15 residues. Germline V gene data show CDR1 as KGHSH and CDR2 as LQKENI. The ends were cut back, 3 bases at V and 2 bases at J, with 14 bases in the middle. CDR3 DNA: TGTGCCAGCTCACCGCGCGAGGGGGGAGCCTACGAGCAGTACTTC. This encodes CASSPREGGAYEQYF.

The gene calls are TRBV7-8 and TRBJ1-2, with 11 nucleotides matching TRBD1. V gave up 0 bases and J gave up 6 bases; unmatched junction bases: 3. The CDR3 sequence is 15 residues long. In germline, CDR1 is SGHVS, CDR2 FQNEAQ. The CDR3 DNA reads TGTGCCAGCAGCTTAGCCGGGACAGGGGGGAATGGCTACACCTTC. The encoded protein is CASSLAGTGGNGYTF.

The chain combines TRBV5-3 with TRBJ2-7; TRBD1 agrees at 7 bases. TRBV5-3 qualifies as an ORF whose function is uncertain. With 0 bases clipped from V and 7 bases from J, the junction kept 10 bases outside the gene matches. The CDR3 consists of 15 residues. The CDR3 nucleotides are TGTGCCAGAAGCTTGGCACAGGGACAGACTGGGGAGCAGTACTTC. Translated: CARSLAQGQTGEQYF.

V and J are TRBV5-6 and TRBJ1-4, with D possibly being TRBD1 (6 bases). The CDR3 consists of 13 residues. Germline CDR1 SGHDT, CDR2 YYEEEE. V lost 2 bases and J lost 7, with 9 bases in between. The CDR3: CASSLSRGEKLFF. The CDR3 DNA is TGTGCCAGCAGCTTAAGCAGGGGTGAAAAACTGTTTTTT.

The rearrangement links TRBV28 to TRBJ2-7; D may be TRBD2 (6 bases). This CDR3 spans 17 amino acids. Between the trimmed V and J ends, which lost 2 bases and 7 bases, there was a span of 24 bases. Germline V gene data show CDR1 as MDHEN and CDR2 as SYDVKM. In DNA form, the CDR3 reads TGTGCCAGCAGTTTAGGCCGTTGGGGGTCGCCCGGGGGTGAGCAGTACTTC. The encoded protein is CASSLGRWGSPGGEQYF.

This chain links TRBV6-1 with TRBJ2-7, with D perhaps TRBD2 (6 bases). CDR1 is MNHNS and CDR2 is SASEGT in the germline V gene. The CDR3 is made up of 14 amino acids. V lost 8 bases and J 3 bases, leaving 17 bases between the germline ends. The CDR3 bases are TGTGCCAGCGGAGGGGATTTGTCTATCTACGAGCAGTACTTC. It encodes CASGGDLSIYEQYF.

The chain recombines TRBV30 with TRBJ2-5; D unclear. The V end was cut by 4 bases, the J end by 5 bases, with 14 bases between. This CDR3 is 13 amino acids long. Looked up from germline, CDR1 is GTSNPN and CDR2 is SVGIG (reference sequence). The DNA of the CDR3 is TGTGCCTGGAACCCTGCTCCAAGGGAGACCCAGTACTTC. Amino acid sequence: CAWNPAPRETQYF.

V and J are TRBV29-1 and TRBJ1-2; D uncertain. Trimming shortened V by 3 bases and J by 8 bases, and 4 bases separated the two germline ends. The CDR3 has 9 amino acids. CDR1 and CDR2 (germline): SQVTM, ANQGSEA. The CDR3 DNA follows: TGCAGCGTTGAGATGGGCTACACCTTC. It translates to CSVEMGYTF.

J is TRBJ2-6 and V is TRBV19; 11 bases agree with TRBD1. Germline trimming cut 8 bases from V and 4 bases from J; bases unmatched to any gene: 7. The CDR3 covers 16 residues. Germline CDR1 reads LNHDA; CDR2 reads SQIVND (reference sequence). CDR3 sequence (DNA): TGTGCCAGTGCTGGGACAGGGGGATCAGGGGCCAACGTCCTGACTTTC. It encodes CASAGTGGSGANVLTF. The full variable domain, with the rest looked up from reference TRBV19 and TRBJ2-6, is DGGITQSPKYLFRKEGQNVTLSCEQNLNHDAMYWYRQDPGQGLRLIYYSQIVNDFQKGDIAEGYSVSREKKESFPLTVTSAQKNPTAFYLCASAGTGGSGANVLTFGAGSRLTVL.

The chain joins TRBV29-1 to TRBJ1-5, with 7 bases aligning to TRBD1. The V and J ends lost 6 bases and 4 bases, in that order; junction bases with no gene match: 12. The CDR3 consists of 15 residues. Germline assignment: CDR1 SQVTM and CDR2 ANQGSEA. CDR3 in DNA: TGCAGCGTCCAGACAGGGTCGGGCCTTAATCAGCCCCAGCATTTT. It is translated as CSVQTGSGLNQPQHF.

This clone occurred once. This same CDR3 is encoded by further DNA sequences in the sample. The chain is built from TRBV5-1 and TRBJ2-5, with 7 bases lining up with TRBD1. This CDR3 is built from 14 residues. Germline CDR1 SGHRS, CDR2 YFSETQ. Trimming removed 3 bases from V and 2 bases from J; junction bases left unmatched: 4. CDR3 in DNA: TGCGCCAGCAGCTCGGGACAGCCACAAGAGACCCAGTACTTC. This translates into CASSSGQPQETQYF.

The CDR3 DNA sequence: TGTGCCAGCAGCCCGACTAGCGGGGGGGCCTTCAACAATGAGCAGTTCTTC. Residues: CASSPTSGGAFNNEQFF. The chain recombines TRBV7-8 with TRBJ2-1; 14 nucleotides match TRBD2. The germline gives CDR1 SGHVS, CDR2 FQNEAQ. Trimming removed 5 bases from V and 5 bases from J; junction bases left unmatched: 8. The CDR3 length is 17 residues. Filled out from reference TRBV7-8 and TRBJ2-1, the complete variable domain reads GAGVSQSPRYKVAKRGQDVALRCDPISGHVSLFWYQQALGQGPEFLTYFQNEAQLDKSGLPSDRFFAERPEGSVSTLKIQRTQQEDSAVYLCASSPTSGGAFNNEQFFGPGTRLTVL.

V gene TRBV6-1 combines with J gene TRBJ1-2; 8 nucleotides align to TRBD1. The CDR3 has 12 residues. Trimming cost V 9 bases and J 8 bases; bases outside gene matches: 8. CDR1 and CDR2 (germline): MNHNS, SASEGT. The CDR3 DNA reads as TGTGCCAGTCGGCAGGGGGCGTACGGCTACACCTTC. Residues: CASRQGAYGYTF.

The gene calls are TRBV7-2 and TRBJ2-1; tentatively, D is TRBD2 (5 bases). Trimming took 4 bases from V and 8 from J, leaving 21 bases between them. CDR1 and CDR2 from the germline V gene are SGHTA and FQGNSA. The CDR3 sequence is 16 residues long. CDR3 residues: CASSSPSRPVGDEQFF. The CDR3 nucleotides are TGTGCCAGCAGCTCACCTAGCCGCCCCGTTGGTGATGAGCAGTTCTTC.

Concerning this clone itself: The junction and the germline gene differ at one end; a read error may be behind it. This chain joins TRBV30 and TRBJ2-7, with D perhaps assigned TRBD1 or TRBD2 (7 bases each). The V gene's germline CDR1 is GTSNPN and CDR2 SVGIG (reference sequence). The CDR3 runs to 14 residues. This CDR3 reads CAWARQGGSVELNF. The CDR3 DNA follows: TGTGCCTGGGCTAGACAGGGAGGGAGTGTAGAGTTGAACTTC.